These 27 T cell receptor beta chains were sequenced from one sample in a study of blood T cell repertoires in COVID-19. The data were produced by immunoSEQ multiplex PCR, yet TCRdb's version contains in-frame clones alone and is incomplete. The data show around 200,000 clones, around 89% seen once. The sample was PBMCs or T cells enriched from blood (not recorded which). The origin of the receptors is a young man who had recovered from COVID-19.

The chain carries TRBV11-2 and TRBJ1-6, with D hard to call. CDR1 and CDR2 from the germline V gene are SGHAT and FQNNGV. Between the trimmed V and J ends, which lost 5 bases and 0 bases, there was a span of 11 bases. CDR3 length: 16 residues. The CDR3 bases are TGTGCCAGCAGCACTAGATACAGCTCCTATAATTCACCCCTCCACTTT. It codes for CASSTRYSSYNSPLHF.

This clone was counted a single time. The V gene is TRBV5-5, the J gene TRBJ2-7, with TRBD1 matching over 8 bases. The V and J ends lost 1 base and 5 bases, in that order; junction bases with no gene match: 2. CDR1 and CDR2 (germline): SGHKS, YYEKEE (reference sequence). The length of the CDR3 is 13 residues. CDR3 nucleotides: TGTGCCAGCAGCTTGCCAGGGGGCAACGAGCAGTACTTC. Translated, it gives CASSLPGGNEQYF.

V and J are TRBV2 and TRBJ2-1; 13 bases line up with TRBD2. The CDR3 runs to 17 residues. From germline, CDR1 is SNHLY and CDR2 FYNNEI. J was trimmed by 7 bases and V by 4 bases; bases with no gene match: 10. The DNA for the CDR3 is TGTGCCAGCAGTGCCTTACTCGGGACTAGCGGGGAGAATGAGCAGTTCTTC. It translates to CASSALLGTSGENEQFF.

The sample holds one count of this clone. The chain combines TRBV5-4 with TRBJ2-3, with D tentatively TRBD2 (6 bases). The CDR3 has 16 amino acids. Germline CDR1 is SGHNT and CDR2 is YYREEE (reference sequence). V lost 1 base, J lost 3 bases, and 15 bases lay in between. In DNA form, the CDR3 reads TGTGCCAGCAGCTTGTATGTGGGGGGTCTTACAGATACGCAGTATTTT. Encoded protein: CASSLYVGGLTDTQYF. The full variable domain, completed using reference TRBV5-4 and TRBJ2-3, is ETGVTQSPTHLIKTRGQQVTLRCSSQSGHNTVSWYQQALGQGPQFIFQYYREEENGRGNFPPRFSGLQFPNYSSELNVNALELDDSALYLCASSLYVGGLTDTQYFGPGTRLTVL.

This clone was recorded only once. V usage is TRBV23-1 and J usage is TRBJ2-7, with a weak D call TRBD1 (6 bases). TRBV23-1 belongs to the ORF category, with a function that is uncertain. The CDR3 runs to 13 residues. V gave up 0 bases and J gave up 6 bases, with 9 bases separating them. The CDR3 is CASSQSTGTEQYF. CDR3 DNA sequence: TGCGCCAGCAGTCAATCGACAGGAACCGAGCAGTACTTC.

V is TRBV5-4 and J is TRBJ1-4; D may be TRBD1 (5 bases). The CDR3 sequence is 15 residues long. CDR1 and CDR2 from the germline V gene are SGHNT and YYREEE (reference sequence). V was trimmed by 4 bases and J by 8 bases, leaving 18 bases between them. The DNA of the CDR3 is TGTGCCAGCAGCCGGGGGGATAGGGGTTTAGAAAAACTGTTTTTT. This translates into CASSRGDRGLEKLFF.

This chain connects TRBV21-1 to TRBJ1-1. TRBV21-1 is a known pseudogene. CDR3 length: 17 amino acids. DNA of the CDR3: TGTGCCAGCAGCAAATGGGCATGGGTGGCGGGGAACACTGAAGCTTTCTTT. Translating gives CASSKWAWVAGNTEAFF.

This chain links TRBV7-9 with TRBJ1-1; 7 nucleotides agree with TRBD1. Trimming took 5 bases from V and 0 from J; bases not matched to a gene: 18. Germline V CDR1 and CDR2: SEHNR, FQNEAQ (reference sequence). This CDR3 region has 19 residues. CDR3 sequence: CASSQIKQGQKSVNTEAFF. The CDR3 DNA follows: TGTGCCAGCAGCCAAATTAAACAGGGACAGAAGTCGGTGAACACTGAAGCTTTCTTT. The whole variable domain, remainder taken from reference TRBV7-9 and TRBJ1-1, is DTGVSQNPRHKITKRGQNVTFRCDPISEHNRLYWYRQTLGQGPEFLTYFQNEAQLEKSRLLSDRFSAERPKGSFSTLEIQRTEQGDSAMYLCASSQIKQGQKSVNTEAFFGQGTRLTVV.

DNA for the CDR3: TGTGCCAGCAGCTTGTCACAGGGGGCGATGCAGCCCCAGCATTTT. The encoded protein is CASSLSQGAMQPQHF. The chain links TRBV27 to TRBJ1-5, with TRBD1 identical over 9 bases. CDR1 is MNHEY, CDR2 SMNVEV, per germline (reference sequence). Trimming took 6 bases from V and 7 from J; bases not matched to a gene: 10. The CDR3 sequence is 15 residues long.

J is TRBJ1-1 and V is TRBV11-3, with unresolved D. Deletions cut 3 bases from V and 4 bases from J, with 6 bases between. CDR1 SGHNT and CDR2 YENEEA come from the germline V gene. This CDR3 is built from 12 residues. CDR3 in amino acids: CASSFRGTEAFF. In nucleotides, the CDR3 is TGTGCCAGCAGCTTCCGGGGCACTGAAGCTTTCTTT. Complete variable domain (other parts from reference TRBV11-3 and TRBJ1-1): EAGVVQSPRYKIIEKKQPVAFWCNPISGHNTLYWYLQNLGQGPELLIRYENEEAVDDSQLPKDRFSAERLKGVDSTLKIQPAELGDSAVYLCASSFRGTEAFFGQGTRLTVV.

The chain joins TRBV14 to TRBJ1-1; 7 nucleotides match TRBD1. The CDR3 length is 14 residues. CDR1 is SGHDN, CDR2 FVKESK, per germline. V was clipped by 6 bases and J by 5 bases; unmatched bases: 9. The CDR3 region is CASRPQTGRTEAFF. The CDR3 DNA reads TGTGCCAGCAGACCCCAGACAGGGCGAACTGAAGCTTTCTTT.

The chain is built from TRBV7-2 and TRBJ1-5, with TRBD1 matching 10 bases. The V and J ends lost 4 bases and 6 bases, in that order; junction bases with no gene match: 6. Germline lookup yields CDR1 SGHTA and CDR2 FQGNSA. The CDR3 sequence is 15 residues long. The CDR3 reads CASSSRQGAVQPQHF. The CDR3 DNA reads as TGTGCCAGCAGCTCGAGACAGGGGGCGGTTCAGCCCCAGCATTTT. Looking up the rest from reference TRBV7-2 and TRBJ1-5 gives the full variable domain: GAGVSQSPSNKVTEKGKDVELRCDPISGHTALYWYRQSLGQGLEFLIYFQGNSAPDKSGLPSDRFSAERTGGSVSTLTIQRTQQEDSAVYLCASSSRQGAVQPQHFGDGTRLSIL.

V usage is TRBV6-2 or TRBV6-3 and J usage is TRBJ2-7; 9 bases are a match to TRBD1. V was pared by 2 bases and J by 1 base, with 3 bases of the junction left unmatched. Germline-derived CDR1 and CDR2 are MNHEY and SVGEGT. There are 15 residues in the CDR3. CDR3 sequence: CASSYPTGGSYEQYF. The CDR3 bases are TGTGCCAGCAGTTACCCGACAGGGGGTTCCTACGAGCAGTACTTC.

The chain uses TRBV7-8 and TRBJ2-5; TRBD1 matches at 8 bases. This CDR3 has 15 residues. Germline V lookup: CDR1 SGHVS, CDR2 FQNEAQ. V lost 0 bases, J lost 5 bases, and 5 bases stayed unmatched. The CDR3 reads CASSLATGTGETQYF. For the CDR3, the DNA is TGTGCCAGCAGCTTAGCTACTGGGACAGGCGAGACCCAGTACTTC.

The DNA of the CDR3 is TGTGCCAGCAGCGTAGGCAGGAACACCGGGGAGCTGTTTTTT. This codes for CASSVGRNTGELFF. The V gene is TRBV9, the J gene TRBJ2-2; the D is unclear. The CDR3 length is 14 residues. V lost 0 bases and J 1 base, leaving 4 bases between the germline ends. Germline V gene sequence: CDR1 SGDLS, CDR2 YYNGEE.

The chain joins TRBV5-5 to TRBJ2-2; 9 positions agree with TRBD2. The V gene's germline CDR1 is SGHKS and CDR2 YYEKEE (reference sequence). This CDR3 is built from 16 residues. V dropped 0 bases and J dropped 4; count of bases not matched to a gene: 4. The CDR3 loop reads CASSLGAGGPTGELFF. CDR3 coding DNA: TGTGCCAGCAGCTTGGGTGCGGGGGGGCCCACCGGGGAGCTGTTTTTT.

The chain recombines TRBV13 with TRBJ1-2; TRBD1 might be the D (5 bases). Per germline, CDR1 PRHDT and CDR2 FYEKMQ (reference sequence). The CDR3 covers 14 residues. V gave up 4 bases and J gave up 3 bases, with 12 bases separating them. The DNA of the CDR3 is TGTGCCAGCAGCTCTGCAGGGTATGACTATGGCTACACCTTC. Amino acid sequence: CASSSAGYDYGYTF.

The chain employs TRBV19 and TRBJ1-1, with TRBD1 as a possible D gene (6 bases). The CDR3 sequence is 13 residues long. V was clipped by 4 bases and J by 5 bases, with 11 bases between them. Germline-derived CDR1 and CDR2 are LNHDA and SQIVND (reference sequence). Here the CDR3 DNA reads TGTGCCAGTAGTAAGGGGCAGGGGACTGAAGCTTTCTTT. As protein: CASSKGQGTEAFF.

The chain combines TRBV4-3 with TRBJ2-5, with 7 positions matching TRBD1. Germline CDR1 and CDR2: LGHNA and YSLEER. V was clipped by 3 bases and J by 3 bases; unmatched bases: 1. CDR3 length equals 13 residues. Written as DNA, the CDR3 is TGCGCCAGCAGCCACGGGACAGAAGAGACCCAGTACTTC. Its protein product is CASSHGTEETQYF.

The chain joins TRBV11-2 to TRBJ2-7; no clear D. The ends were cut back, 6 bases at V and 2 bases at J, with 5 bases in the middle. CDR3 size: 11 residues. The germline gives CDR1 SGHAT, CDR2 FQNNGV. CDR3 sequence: CASSFTYEQYF. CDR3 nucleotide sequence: TGTGCCAGCAGTTTCACCTACGAGCAGTACTTC.

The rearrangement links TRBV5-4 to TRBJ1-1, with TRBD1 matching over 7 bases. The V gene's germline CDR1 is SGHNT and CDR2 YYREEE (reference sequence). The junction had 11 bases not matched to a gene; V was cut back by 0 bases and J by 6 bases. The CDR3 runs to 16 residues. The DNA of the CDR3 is TGTGCCAGCAGCTTGGGACAGGGACATTCCAACTCTGAAGCTTTCTTT. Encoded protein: CASSLGQGHSNSEAFF.

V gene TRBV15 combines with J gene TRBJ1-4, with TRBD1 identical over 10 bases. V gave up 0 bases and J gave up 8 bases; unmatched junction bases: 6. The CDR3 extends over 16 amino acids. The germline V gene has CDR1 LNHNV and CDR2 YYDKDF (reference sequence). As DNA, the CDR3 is TGTGCCACCAGCAGAGAGAGGGACAGGGGCTACGAAAAACTGTTTTTT. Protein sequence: CATSRERDRGYEKLFF.

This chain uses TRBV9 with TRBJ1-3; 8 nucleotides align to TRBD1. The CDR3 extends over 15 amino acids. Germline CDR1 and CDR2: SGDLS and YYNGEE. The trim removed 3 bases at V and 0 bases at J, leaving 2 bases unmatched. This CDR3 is CASSGDRGSGNTIYF. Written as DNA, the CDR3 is TGTGCCAGCAGCGGAGACAGGGGCTCTGGAAACACCATATATTTT.

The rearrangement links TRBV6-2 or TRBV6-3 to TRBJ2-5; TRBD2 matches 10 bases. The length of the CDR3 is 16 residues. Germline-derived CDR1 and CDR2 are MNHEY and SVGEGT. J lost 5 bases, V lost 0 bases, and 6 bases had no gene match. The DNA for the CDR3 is TGTGCCAGCAGTTACTCGGCTAGCGGGGGTGGGGAGACCCAGTACTTC. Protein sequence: CASSYSASGGGETQYF.

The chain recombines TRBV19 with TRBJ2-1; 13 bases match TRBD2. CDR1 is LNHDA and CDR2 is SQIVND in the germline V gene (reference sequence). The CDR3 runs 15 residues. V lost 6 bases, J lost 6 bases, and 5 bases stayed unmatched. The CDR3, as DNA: TGTGCCAGTAGCCCACTAGCGGGGGGGCTCAATGAGCAGTTCTTC. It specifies CASSPLAGGLNEQFF. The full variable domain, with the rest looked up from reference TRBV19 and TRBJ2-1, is DGGITQSPKYLFRKEGQNVTLSCEQNLNHDAMYWYRQDPGQGLRLIYYSQIVNDFQKGDIAEGYSVSREKKESFPLTVTSAQKNPTAFYLCASSPLAGGLNEQFFGPGTRLTVL.

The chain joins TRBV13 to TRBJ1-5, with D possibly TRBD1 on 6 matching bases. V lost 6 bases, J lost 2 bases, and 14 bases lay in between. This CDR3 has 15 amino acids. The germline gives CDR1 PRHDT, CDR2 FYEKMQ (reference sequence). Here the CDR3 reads CASSPGASGNQPQHF. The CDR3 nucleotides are TGTGCCAGCAGTCCAGGGGCATCTGGCAATCAGCCCCAGCATTTT.

CDR3 sequence reads: CASSLAISGNEQFF. The DNA of the CDR3 is TGTGCCAGCAGCTTAGCGATTAGCGGCAATGAGCAGTTCTTC. This chain uses TRBV7-2 with TRBJ2-1; D is perhaps TRBD2 (6 bases). V was cut by 0 bases and J by 6 bases, with 9 bases left in between. The CDR3 runs 14 residues. From germline, CDR1 is SGHTA and CDR2 FQGNSA.